The clone carrying this T cell receptor (beta chain) was seen a handful of times. Its antigen remains unidentified. The ends were cut back, 5 bases at V and 5 bases at J, with 18 bases in the middle. Germline V gives CDR1 LGHDT, CDR2 YNNKEL (reference sequence). CDR3 size: 15 residues. TCRdb re-derived calls from the 5' RACE reads in MiXCR, one entry per CDR3 protein. The table lists hundreds of thousands of distinct CDR3 sequences, about 19% of them singletons. These data come from a study of T cells after yellow fever vaccination. Study findings and constraints: When the response was secondary, it was weaker but reached its peak faster, day 5 versus 15. A small proportion of clonotypes was detected in both the CD4 and CD8 compartments.

The chain links TRBV3-1 to TRBJ1-1; D ambiguous. The sequenced sample was PBMCs, obtained 15 days after the yellow fever booster vaccination. The sequence came from a man aged 30 to 39 who received the YFV17D yellow fever vaccine. The DNA of the CDR3 is TGTGCCAGCAGCGCCCGGACCTACATAGGGACTGAAGCTTTCTTT. Amino acids: CASSARTYIGTEAFF.